This section outlines one TCR beta chain sequence together with its context. This CDR3 is 16 amino acids long. Losses at the gene ends were 5 bases for V and 4 bases for J; bases not matched to a gene: 6. Germline V lookup: CDR1 SEHNR, CDR2 FQNEAQ (reference sequence). This sample stems from a study of blood T cell repertoires in COVID-19. On the study more broadly: The study drew acute and convalescent COVID-19 samples from the United States, Italy and Spain. PBMCs, B-cell-depleted T cells, or T cells were the source of the cDNA or gDNA that made up the material.

Original processing methods: Reference gene primer amplification yielded estimated nucleated cell counts. Sequencing used immunoSEQ multiplex PCR; TCRdb keeps in-frame clones, though not all of them. That table supplies the V and J calls and clone size; D and trimming were determined from the DNA. This sample has around 150,000 clones, with around 73% found just once. The chain has TRBV7-9 and TRBJ2-3, with TRBD2 matching 13 bases. This sequence was found in a man between 60 and 75 years old who had recovered from COVID-19. Sequenced material: peripheral blood. CDR3 nucleotide sequence: TGTGCCAGCAGCCCAACTAGCGGGGGGGCCGCAGATACGCAGTATTTT. Translation: CASSPTSGGAADTQYF.